This entry lists 15 T cell receptor beta chains sequenced from one sample in a study of identical twins. Using its own MiXCR run on the 5' RACE reads, TCRdb lists one record per CDR3 protein. The data hold 550,000 to 700,000 distinct CDR3 sequences, with roughly 20% observed a single time. The same data also contributed to another study, on T cells expressing NK-cell markers.

Material for sequencing was PBMCs. The receptors come from a woman aged 18-29 years in good health.

This clonotype was seen many times. The rearrangement uses TRBV12-3 or TRBV12-4 and TRBJ1-1; the D is unclear. V lost 4 bases and J lost 1, with 4 bases in between. The CDR3 extends over 12 amino acids. CDR3 protein: CASSWGNTEAFF. The CDR3 DNA reads TGTGCCAGCAGTTGGGGGAACACTGAAGCTTTCTTT.

This clonotype was seen a few times. This sequence joins TRBV12-3 or TRBV12-4 and TRBJ2-5, with D tentatively TRBD1 or TRBD2 (5 bases each). The ends were cut back, 7 bases at V and 4 bases at J, with 10 bases in the middle. This CDR3 contains 12 residues. This CDR3 reads CASTWGPETQYF. In DNA, the CDR3 is TGTGCCAGCACCTGGGGACCAGAGACCCAGTACTTC.

This clonotype has a handful of counts. The chain couples TRBV5-1 to TRBJ2-7; D remains ambiguous. Trimming removed 0 bases at V and 6 bases at J, with 16 bases between. Germline CDR1 SGHRS, CDR2 YFSETQ. The CDR3 is 15 amino acids. The CDR3 here is CASSLAVSGLREQYF. CDR3 nucleotides: TGCGCCAGCAGCTTGGCCGTCTCAGGCTTGCGCGAGCAGTACTTC. The whole variable domain, filled in from reference TRBV5-1 and TRBJ2-7, reads KAGVTQTPRYLIKTRGQQVTLSCSPISGHRSVSWYQQTPGQGLQFLFEYFSETQRNKGNFPGRFSGRQFSNSRSEMNVSTLELGDSALYLCASSLAVSGLREQYFGPGTRLTVT.

At least ten counts were recorded for this clonotype. The rearrangement uses TRBV2 and TRBJ2-3; D may correspond to TRBD1 or TRBD2 (6 bases each). This CDR3 comprises 14 residues. The germline CDR1 and CDR2 sequences are SNHLY and FYNNEI. The ends were cut back, 4 bases at V and 7 bases at J, with 15 bases in the middle. This chain's CDR3 is CASSGTGAPHTQYF. The CDR3 coding sequence is TGTGCCAGCAGTGGAACGGGGGCTCCGCATACGCAGTATTTT.

This clonotype was observed at least ten times. The rearrangement uses TRBV20-1 and TRBJ2-2; the D call may be TRBD1 or TRBD2 (5 bases each). The V end was cut by 6 bases, the J end by 3 bases, with 11 bases between. Germline lookup yields CDR1 DFQATT and CDR2 SNEGSKA (reference sequence). This CDR3 is 13 amino acids long. CDR3 DNA sequence: TGCAGTGCACCGGGACCATACACCGGGGAGCTGTTTTTT. This sequence encodes CSAPGPYTGELFF.

This clonotype was detected a few times. The rearrangement uses TRBV7-2 and TRBJ2-7; tentatively, D is TRBD2 (5 bases). V was pared by 2 bases and J by 6 bases, with 17 bases between. The CDR3 has 15 residues. Germline CDR1 and CDR2: SGHTA and FQGNSA. The CDR3 nucleotides read TGTGCCAGCAGCTTAAACGGACTCCTACCACTCGAGCAGTACTTC. Its protein is CASSLNGLLPLEQYF.

The chain is built from TRBV10-3 and TRBJ2-5; 7 nucleotides align to TRBD2. CDR1 is ENHRY and CDR2 is SYGVKD in the germline V gene. CDR3 length equals 12 residues. The junction had 2 bases not matched to a gene; V was cut back by 9 bases and J by 1 base. CDR3 protein: CAMGGTQETQYF. In DNA, the CDR3 is TGTGCCATGGGGGGGACCCAAGAGACCCAGTACTTC.

This clonotype has a count of ten or more. The chain uses TRBV11-2 and TRBJ1-5; D unresolved. Germline lookup yields CDR1 SGHAT and CDR2 FQNNGV. Trimming shortened V by 6 bases and J by 0 bases, and 6 bases separated the two germline ends. The CDR3 extends over 13 amino acids. The CDR3 DNA follows: TGTGCCAGCAGTCCCCATAGCAATCAGCCCCAGCATTTT. Translation gives CASSPHSNQPQHF.

The V gene is TRBV7-9, the J gene TRBJ2-1, with D maybe TRBD1 (6 bases). CDR1 and CDR2 from the germline V gene are SEHNR and FQNEAQ (reference sequence). CDR3 length equals 14 residues. V was pared by 5 bases and J by 8 bases, with 16 bases between. CDR3 coding DNA: TGTGCCAGCAGCCCAAAGGGGAGACAGGATGAGCAGTTCTTC. It specifies CASSPKGRQDEQFF.

This clonotype was seen only a few times. The chain recombines TRBV27 with TRBJ1-2; TRBD1 aligns across 7 bases. The CDR3 has 14 residues. J was trimmed by 6 bases and V by 5 bases; bases with no gene match: 9. Germline assignment: CDR1 MNHEY and CDR2 SMNVEV (reference sequence). The CDR3 bases are TGTGCCAGCAGTCAACTCGGACAGGATGATGGCTACACCTTC. Translation: CASSQLGQDDGYTF.

This clonotype was seen more than once but under ten times. The V and J genes are TRBV10-3 and TRBJ2-3; D is perhaps TRBD1 (6 bases). Trimming pared 0 bases from V and 8 bases from J, leaving 9 bases between. Per germline, CDR1 ENHRY and CDR2 SYGVKD. The CDR3 covers 13 residues. The CDR3 spells CAISESSRGTQYF. The CDR3 DNA sequence: TGTGCCATCAGTGAGTCCTCCAGGGGTACGCAGTATTTT.

This clonotype occurred many times. The genes are TRBV5-6 and TRBJ2-7; D uncertain. Trimming removed 0 bases at V and 5 bases at J, with 9 bases between. There are 13 residues in the CDR3. Germline V gives CDR1 SGHDT, CDR2 YYEEEE. DNA for the CDR3: TGTGCCAGCAGCTTGGCCCCGGAGAACGAGCAGTACTTC. Translating gives CASSLAPENEQYF. Full variable domain (remainder filled in from reference TRBV5-6 and TRBJ2-7): DAGVTQSPTHLIKTRGQQVTLRCSPKSGHDTVSWYQQALGQGPQFIFQYYEEEERQRGNFPDRFSGHQFPNYSSELNVNALLLGDSALYLCASSLAPENEQYFGPGTRLTVT.

Many counts were recorded for this clonotype. This chain uses TRBV7-9 with TRBJ2-1; TRBD2 aligns across 7 bases. The length of the CDR3 is 16 residues. V shed 1 base, J shed 10 bases, and the junction held 13 bases outside the gene matches. Germline CDR1 is SEHNR and CDR2 is FQNEAQ (reference sequence). The CDR3: CASSLGETSPAGEQFF. For the CDR3, the DNA is TGTGCCAGCAGCTTAGGTGAGACTAGCCCCGCGGGGGAGCAGTTCTTC.

The rearrangement links TRBV5-1 to TRBJ2-7; D is possibly TRBD2 (5 bases). Germline V lookup: CDR1 SGHRS, CDR2 YFSETQ. The V end lost 7 bases, the J end lost 6 bases, and 17 bases lay between the germline ends. CDR3 length equals 13 residues. This chain's CDR3 is CASLTRVSGEQYF. DNA of the CDR3: TGCGCCAGCCTTACTAGGGTTTCTGGCGAGCAGTACTTC.

This clonotype was observed a few times. The rearrangement joins TRBV12-3 or TRBV12-4 to TRBJ2-1, with 8 bases lining up with TRBD1. The junction had 7 bases not matched to a gene; V was cut back by 6 bases and J by 6 bases. This CDR3 is built from 14 residues. CDR3 nucleotide sequence: TGTGCCAGCAGGGGACAGGCTGGTATCAATGAGCAGTTCTTC. Its protein is CASRGQAGINEQFF.